The sequence of this TCR beta chain was determined in a study of shared clonotypes between healthy human individuals. With ten immunoSEQ deep assay plates, unsorted PBMC DNA underwent sequencing. TCRdb keeps only in-frame clones here, not all; method: immunoSEQ multiplex PCR. The repertoire holds about 490,000 clones, with over 70% as singletons. Note on this clone: Antigen: not known.

Points from the study as a whole: Tissue TCR repertoires likely differ from these blood-only repertoires.

CDR1 and CDR2 (germline): SNHLY, FYNNEI. CDR3 length equals 15 residues. Trimming shortened V by 3 bases and J by 0 bases, and 12 bases separated the two germline ends. Material for sequencing was PBMCs. This chain joins TRBV2 and TRBJ2-7; no reliable D call. This clonotype was obtained from a woman in her thirties or forties in good health. Some clones in this sample may be carry-over from other donors' samples. CDR3 residues: CASSDINGISYEQYF. CDR3 nucleotides: TGTGCCAGCAGTGACATAAATGGAATCTCCTACGAGCAGTACTTC.